This entry concerns a single TCR beta chain. Per the original methods: Reference gene primer amplification gave estimated nucleated cell counts. This table comes from immunoSEQ multiplex PCR, and its TCRdb copy is limited to in-frame clones, with some not included. For V, J and clone size, that table is used; D and trimming come from the DNA. The data hold some 23,000 clones, with 80% to 95% observed a single time. The source of the sample is a study of blood T cell repertoires in COVID-19. For the study at large: COVID-19 samples, acute and convalescent, were from the United States, Italy and Spain. T cells, B-cell-depleted T cells, or PBMCs provided the cDNA or gDNA that served as material.

The CDR3 sequence is 13 residues long. V lost 10 bases and J 5 bases, leaving 19 bases between the germline ends. The specimen was peripheral blood. This TCR was sampled from a human donor in a cohort sampled during active COVID-19. The chain uses TRBV5-3 and TRBJ2-7, with D maybe TRBD2 (7 bases). TRBV5-3 is an ORF for which the function is uncertain. The CDR3 is CAPRGRAGDEQYF. CDR3 nucleotides: TGTGCCCCTAGGGGGAGGGCGGGGGACGAGCAGTACTTC.